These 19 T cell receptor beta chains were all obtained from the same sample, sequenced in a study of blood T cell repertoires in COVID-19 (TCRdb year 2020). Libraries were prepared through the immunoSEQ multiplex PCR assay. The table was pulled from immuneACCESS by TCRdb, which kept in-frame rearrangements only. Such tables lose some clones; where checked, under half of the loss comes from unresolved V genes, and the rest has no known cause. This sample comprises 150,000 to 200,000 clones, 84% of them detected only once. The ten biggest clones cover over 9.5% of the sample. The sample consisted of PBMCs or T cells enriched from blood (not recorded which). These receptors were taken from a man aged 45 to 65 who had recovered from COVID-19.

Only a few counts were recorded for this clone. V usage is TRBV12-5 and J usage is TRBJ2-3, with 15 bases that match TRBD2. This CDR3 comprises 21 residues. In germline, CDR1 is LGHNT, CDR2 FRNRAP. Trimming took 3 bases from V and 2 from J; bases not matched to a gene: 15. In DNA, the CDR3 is TGTGCTAGTGGTTTCCACGGGATCCCGGGACTAGCGGGGGGCCACACAGATACGCAGTATTTT. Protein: CASGFHGIPGLAGGHTDTQYF.

CDR3 protein: CAWTLGGSDTQYF. The CDR3 DNA reads as TGTGCCTGGACCTTGGGGGGGTCAGATACGCAGTATTTT. The gene calls are TRBV30 and TRBJ2-3; 7 bases align to TRBD2. Germline V gene sequence: CDR1 GTSNPN, CDR2 SVGIG (reference sequence). CDR3 length equals 13 residues. V was clipped by 4 bases and J by 4 bases; unmatched bases: 5.

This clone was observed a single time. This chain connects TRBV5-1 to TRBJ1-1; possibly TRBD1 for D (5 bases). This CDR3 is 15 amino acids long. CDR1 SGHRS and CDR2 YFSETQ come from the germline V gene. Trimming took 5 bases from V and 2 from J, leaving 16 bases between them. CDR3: CASRAIGGANTEAFF. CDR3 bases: TGCGCCAGCAGGGCTATCGGGGGAGCCAACACTGAAGCTTTCTTT.

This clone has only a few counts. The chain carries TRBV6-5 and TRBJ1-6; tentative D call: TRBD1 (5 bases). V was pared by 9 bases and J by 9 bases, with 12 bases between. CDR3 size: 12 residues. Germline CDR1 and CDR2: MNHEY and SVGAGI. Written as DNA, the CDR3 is TGTGCCAGTCAGGGTTTCGGTTCACCCCTCCACTTT. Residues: CASQGFGSPLHF.

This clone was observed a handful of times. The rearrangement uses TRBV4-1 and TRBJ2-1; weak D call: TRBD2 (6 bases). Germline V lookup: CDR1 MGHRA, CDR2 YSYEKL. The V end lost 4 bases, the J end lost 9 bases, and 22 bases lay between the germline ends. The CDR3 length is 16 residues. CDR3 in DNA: TGCGCCAGCAGCCTAACTCGGGACCTAAAAGCGGGTGAGCAGTTCTTC. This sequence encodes CASSLTRDLKAGEQFF.

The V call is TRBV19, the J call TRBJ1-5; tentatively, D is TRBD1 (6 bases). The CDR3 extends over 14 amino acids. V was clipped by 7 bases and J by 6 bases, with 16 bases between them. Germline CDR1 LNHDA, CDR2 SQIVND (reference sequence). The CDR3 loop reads CASNDIQGFQPQHF. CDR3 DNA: TGTGCCAGTAACGACATACAGGGATTTCAGCCCCAGCATTTT.

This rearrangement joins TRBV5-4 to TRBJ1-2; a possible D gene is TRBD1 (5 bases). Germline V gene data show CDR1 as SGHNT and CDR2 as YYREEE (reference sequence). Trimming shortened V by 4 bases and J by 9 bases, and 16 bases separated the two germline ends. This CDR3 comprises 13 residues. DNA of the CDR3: TGTGCCAGCAGCCAGGCGGGGGGAGATAGCTACACCTTC. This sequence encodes CASSQAGGDSYTF.

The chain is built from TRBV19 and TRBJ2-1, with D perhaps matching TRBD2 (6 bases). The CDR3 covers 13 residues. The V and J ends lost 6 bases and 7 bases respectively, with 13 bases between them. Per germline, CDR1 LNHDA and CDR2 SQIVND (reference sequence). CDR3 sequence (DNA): TGTGCCAGTAGCCCAAATGGGGGGAATGAGCAGTTCTTC. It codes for CASSPNGGNEQFF.

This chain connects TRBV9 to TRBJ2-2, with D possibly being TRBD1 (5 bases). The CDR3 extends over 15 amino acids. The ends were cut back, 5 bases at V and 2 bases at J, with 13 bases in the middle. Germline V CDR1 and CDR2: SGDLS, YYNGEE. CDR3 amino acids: CASRSGLSNTGELFF. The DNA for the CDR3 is TGTGCCAGCAGGTCAGGGCTTTCTAACACCGGGGAGCTGTTTTTT. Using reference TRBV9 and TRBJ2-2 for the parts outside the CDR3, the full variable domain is DSGVTQTPKHLITATGQRVTLRCSPRSGDLSVYWYQQSLDQGLQFLIQYYNGEERAKGNILERFSAQQFPDLHSELNLSSLELGDSALYFCASRSGLSNTGELFFGEGSRLTVL.

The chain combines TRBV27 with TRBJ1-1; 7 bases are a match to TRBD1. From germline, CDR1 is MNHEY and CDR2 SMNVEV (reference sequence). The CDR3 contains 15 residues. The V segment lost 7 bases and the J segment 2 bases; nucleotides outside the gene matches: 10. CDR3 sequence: CASIPWGQTNTEAFF. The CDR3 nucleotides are TGTGCCAGCATTCCCTGGGGACAGACTAACACTGAAGCTTTCTTT.

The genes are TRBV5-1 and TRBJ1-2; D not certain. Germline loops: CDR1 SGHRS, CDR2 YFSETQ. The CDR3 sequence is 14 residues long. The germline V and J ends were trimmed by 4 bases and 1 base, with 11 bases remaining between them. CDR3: CASSALEVNYGYTF. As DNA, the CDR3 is TGCGCCAGCAGCGCTTTAGAGGTTAACTATGGCTACACCTTC.

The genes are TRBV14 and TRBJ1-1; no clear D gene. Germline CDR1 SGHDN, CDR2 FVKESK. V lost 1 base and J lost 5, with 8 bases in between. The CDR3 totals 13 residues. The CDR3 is CASSQVGGTEAFF. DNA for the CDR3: TGTGCCAGCAGCCAAGTTGGAGGGACTGAAGCTTTCTTT.

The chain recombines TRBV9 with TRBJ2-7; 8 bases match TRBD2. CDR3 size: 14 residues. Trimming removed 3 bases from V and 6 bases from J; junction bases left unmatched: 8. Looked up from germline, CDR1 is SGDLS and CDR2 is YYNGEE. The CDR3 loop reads CASSGGTSWFEQYF. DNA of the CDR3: TGTGCCAGCAGCGGAGGGACTAGTTGGTTCGAGCAGTACTTC.

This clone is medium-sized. The CDR3 reads CASSSLAGPYEQYF. The CDR3 region has the DNA TGTGCCAGCAGCAGCCTAGCGGGGCCCTACGAGCAGTACTTC. V gene TRBV7-3 combines with J gene TRBJ2-7; 9 nucleotides match TRBD2. The CDR3 spans 14 residues. The junction had 4 bases not matched to a gene; V was cut back by 5 bases and J by 2 bases. Germline CDR1 is SGHTA and CDR2 is FQGTGA.

The CDR3 DNA is TGTGCCTGGAGTGTAGCAGGGGTGAGGAGCGAAAAACTGTTTTTT. The encoded protein is CAWSVAGVRSEKLFF. The chain joins TRBV30 to TRBJ1-4, with D perhaps matching TRBD1 (6 bases). The CDR3 spans 15 residues. The V end lost 0 bases, the J end lost 8 bases, and 16 bases lay between the germline ends. Germline lookup yields CDR1 GTSNPN and CDR2 SVGIG (reference sequence).

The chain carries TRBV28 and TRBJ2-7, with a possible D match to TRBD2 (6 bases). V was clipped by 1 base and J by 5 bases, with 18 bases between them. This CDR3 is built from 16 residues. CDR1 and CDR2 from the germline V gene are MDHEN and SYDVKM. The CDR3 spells CASSLLAAARTNEQYF. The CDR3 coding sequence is TGTGCCAGCAGTTTATTAGCGGCAGCCCGCACCAACGAGCAGTACTTC. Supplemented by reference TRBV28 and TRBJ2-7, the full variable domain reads DVKVTQSSRYLVKRTGEKVFLECVQDMDHENMFWYRQDPGLGLRLIYFSYDVKMKEKGDIPEGYSVSREKKERFSLILESASTNQTSMYLCASSLLAAARTNEQYFGPGTRLTVT.

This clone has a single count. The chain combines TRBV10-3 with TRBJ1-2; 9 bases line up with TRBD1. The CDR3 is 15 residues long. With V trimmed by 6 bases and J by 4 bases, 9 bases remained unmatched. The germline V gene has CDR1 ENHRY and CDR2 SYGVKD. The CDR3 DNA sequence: TGTGCCATCAGCGTACGACAGGGGGATGGCTATGGCTACACCTTC. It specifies CAISVRQGDGYGYTF.

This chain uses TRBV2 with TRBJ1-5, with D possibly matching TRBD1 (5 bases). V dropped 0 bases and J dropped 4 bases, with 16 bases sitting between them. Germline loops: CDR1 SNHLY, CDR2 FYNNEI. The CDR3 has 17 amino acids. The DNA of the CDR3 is TGTGCCAGCAGTGAAGCGCTTTGGCAGGGTGGAAATCAGCCCCAGCATTTT. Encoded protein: CASSEALWQGGNQPQHF.

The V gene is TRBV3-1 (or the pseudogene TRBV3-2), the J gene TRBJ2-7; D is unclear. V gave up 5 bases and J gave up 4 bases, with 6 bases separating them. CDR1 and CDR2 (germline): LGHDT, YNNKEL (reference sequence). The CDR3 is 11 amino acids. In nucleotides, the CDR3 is TGTGCCAGCAGCTCCTTATACGAGCAGTACTTC. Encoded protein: CASSSLYEQYF.